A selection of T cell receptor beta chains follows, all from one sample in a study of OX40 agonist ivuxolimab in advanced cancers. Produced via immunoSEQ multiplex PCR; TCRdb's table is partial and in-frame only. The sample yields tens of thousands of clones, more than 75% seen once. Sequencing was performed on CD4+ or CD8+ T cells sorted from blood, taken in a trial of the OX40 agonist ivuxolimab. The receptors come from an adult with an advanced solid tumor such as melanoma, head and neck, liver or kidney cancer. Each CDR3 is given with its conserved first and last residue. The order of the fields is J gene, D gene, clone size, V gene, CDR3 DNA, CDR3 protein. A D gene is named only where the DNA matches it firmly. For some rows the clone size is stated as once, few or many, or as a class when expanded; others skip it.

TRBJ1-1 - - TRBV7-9 TGTGCCAGCAGCTTAGATGGGTCGGGCGTCACTGAAGCTTTCTTT CASSLDGSGVTEAFF
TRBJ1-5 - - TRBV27 TGTGCCAGCAGTTTTGACCGAGACAATCAGCCCCAGCATTTT CASSFDRDNQPQHF
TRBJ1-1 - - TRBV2 TGTGCCAGCACCGACAGTTTCAACACTGAAGCTTTCTTT CASTDSFNTEAFF
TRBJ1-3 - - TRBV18 TGTGCCAGCTCACCACAGGGGAGTACTGGAAACACCATATATTTT CASSPQGSTGNTIYF
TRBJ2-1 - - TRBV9 TGTGCCAGCAGCGTAGGGCGGGCAAGCTCCTACAATGAGCAGTTCTTC CASSVGRASSYNEQFF
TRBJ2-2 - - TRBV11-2 TGTGCCAGCAGCCGGGACGGTTCAACCACCGGGGAGCTGTTTTTT CASSRDGSTTGELFF
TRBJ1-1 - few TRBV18 TGTGCCAGCTCACCTCAAAGAGACACTGAAGCTTTCTTT CASSPQRDTEAFF
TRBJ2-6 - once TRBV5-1 TGCGCCAGCAGCTTGGTGGGATCTGGGGCCAACGTCCTGACTTTC CASSLVGSGANVLTF
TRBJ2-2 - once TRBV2 TGTGCCAGCACCTGGGGGCCGGACACCGGGGAGCTGTTTTTT CASTWGPDTGELFF
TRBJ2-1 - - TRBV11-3 TGTGCCAGCAGCTTTAGCAAGGCTGAGCAGTTCTTC CASSFSKAEQFF
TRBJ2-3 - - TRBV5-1 TGCGCCAGCAGCTTGGCCGACAGAGGGAGCACAGATACGCAGTATTTT CASSLADRGSTDTQYF
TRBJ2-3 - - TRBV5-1 TGCGCCAGCAGCTGGACCACAGATACGCAGTATTTT CASSWTTDTQYF
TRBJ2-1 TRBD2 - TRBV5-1 TGCGCCAGCAGCCGACTAGCGGGGTTGAATGAGCAGTTCTTC CASSRLAGLNEQFF
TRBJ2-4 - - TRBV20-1 TGCAGTCAGGGAGCGTCGGACATTCAGTACTTC CSQGASDIQYF
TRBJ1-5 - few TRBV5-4 TGTGCCAGCAGCTTACAGGGCCTCAATCAGCCCCAGCATTTT CASSLQGLNQPQHF
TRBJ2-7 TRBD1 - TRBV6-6 TGTGCCAGCAGTAGGGACAGGGGGCTCAACGAGCAGTACTTC CASSRDRGLNEQYF
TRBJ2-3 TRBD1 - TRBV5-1 TGCGCCAGCAGCATAGGACAGGGTGAGACAGATACGCAGTATTTT CASSIGQGETDTQYF
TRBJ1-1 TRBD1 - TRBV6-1 TGTGCCAGCAGTGATCCCCCCAGGGGGGTCACTGAAGCTTTCTTT CASSDPPRGVTEAFF
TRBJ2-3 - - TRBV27 TGTGCCAGCAGCCCGACGCAGGGGGATACGCAGTATTTT CASSPTQGDTQYF
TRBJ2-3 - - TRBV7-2 TGTGCCAGCAGCCCGAACGGGGGCACGGGCACAGATACGCAGTATTTT CASSPNGGTGTDTQYF
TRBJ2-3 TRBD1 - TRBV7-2 TGTGCCAGCAGCCCCCCGGGACAGGGGACAATAGGGGCGCAGTATTTT CASSPPGQGTIGAQYF
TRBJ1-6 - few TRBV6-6 TGTGCCAGCAGTTCAGGCAGGGCTAATTCACCCCTCCACTTT CASSSGRANSPLHF
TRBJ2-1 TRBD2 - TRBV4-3 TGCGCCAGCCGGGGGGGTCCCTACAATGAGCAGTTCTTC CASRGGPYNEQFF
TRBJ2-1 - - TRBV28 TGTGCCAGCAGTTTATTGGGGGTAACCTACAATGAGCAGTTCTTC CASSLLGVTYNEQFF
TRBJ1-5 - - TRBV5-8 TGTGCCAGCAGCTTGGTTACCCTGGGGGTTAGCAATCAGCCCCAGCATTTT CASSLVTLGVSNQPQHF
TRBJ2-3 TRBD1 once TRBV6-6 TGTGCCAGCAGTTATGGCAGGGGGAGCACAGATACGCAGTATTTT CASSYGRGSTDTQYF
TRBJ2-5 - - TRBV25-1 TGTGCCAGCAGTGATCCGCGACAGCTTCAAGAGACCCAGTACTTC CASSDPRQLQETQYF
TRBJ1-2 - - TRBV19 TGTGCCAGTAGTTCAATATACTATGGCTACACCTTC CASSSIYYGYTF
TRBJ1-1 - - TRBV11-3 TGTGCCAGCAGCAGCGACAAATCGGCGGCTTTCTTT CASSSDKSAAFF
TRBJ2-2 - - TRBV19 TGTGCCAGTAGTATAGAAGGGGCGAACACCGGGGAGCTGTTTTTT CASSIEGANTGELFF
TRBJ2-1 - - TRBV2 TGTGCCAGCAGTGATCGGGTCGCCAATGAGCAGTTCTTC CASSDRVANEQFF
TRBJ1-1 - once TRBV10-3 TGTGCCATCAGGGAGGGACAGAACACTGAAGCTTTCTTT CAIREGQNTEAFF
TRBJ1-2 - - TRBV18 TGTGCCAGCTCACCCGGAGGGGAGACTGGCTACACCTTC CASSPGGETGYTF
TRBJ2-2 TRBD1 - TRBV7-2 TGTGCCAGCACCCTGACAGGGGGCAGCACCGGGGAGCTGTTTTTT CASTLTGGSTGELFF
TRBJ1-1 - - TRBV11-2 TGTGCCAGCAGCCGATCAGACTTACGGAAGAACACTGAAGCTTTCTTT CASSRSDLRKNTEAFF
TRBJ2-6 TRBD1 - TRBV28 TGTGCCAGTTCCATACCGGGACAGGGCTTTCGTGGGGCCAACGTCCTGACTTTC CASSIPGQGFRGANVLTF
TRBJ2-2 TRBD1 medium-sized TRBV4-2 TGTGCCAGCAGCTTGCTGACAGGGTCGAACACCGGGGAGCTGTTTTTT CASSLLTGSNTGELFF
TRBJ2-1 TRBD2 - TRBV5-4 TGTGCCAGCAGCGCGACTAGCGGGGGGGCAAATGAGCAGTTCTTC CASSATSGGANEQFF
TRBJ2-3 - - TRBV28 TGTGCCAGCGACAGATCTAGCACAGATACGCAGTATTTT CASDRSSTDTQYF
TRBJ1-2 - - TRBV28 TGTGCCAGCGGGTTTAACTATGGCTACACCTTC CASGFNYGYTF
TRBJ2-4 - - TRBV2 TGTGCCAGCAGTGTAGGGGGGAAGAACATTCAGTACTTC CASSVGGKNIQYF
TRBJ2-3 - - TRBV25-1 TGTGCCAGCAGTGAATCTGGACTTAAGGATACGCAGTATTTT CASSESGLKDTQYF
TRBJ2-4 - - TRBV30 TGTGCCTGGAAGAGGGGCAGCAAAAACATTCAGTACTTC CAWKRGSKNIQYF